The clone carrying this T cell receptor (beta chain) was counted a few times. Its antigen is still unknown. This entry belongs to a study of blood T cells in healthy people across ages. General study results and limits: Per million T cells, TCR beta diversity dropped about linearly as age rose.

The CDR3 extends over 14 amino acids. J was trimmed by 2 bases and V by 3 bases; bases with no gene match: 3. The germline gives CDR1 SGHDT, CDR2 YYEEEE. Alongside a J-beta primer mix, a sample-barcoded 5' primer served in a second PCR lasting about 6 to 12 cycles. TCRdb itself ran the 5' RACE reads through MiXCR, one entry per CDR3 protein. The sample lists 2 million or so distinct CDR3 sequences; less than 50% were seen once. This clonotype originated in a woman in her forties in good health. The gene calls are TRBV5-6 and TRBJ2-3; 7 positions match TRBD1. Sequencing used blood. CDR3 in amino acids: CASSWDRPTDTQYF. The CDR3 coding sequence is TGTGCCAGCAGCTGGGACAGACCCACAGATACGCAGTATTTT.